The rows below give T cell receptor beta chains drawn from one sample of a study of post-analysis software for immune sequencing data. TCRdb processed the PCR reads anew with MiXCR; each CDR3 protein has one entry. The repertoire includes fewer than 850,000 distinct CDR3 sequences, less than 35% of them detected once, and 0.56% sits in the top ten. The sample taken for sequencing was blood. Source of these receptors: a girl aged 10 to 17 with multiple sclerosis. The CDR3 runs from the conserved cysteine through the conserved F or W. Each record gives: D gene, V gene, clone size, J gene, CDR3 protein, CDR3 DNA. The D gene is left open where the match is weak. Not all rows give a size; the values are once, few, many and, for expanded clones, a class.

>-|TRBV12-3/TRBV12-4|few|TRBJ2-1
CASSPTGRSGYNEQFF
TGTGCCAGCAGCCCTACAGGACGATCGGGCTACAATGAGCAGTTCTTC
>-|TRBV7-9|-|TRBJ1-2
CASSLAVAVDGYTF
TGTGCCAGCAGCTTAGCAGTGGCAGTAGATGGCTACACCTTC
>TRBD2|TRBV20-1|-|TRBJ2-3
CSVSGGRTDTQYF
TGCAGTGTCAGCGGGGGGAGGACAGATACGCAGTATTTT
>TRBD1|TRBV7-2|-|TRBJ2-7
CASSLRRGPVEQYF
TGTGCCAGCAGCTTACGCAGGGGGCCGGTCGAGCAGTACTTC
>-|TRBV5-1|-|TRBJ1-1
CVSSWMGGTEAFF
TGCGTCAGCAGCTGGATGGGGGGCACTGAAGCTTTCTTT
>TRBD1|TRBV20-1|-|TRBJ2-7
CSPRQGDNEQYF
TGCAGTCCTCGACAGGGGGACAACGAGCAGTACTTC
>-|TRBV3-1|-|TRBJ2-3
CASSKRPEDPDTQYF
TGTGCCAGCAGCAAGAGGCCTGAGGACCCGGATACGCAGTATTTT
>-|TRBV5-1|-|TRBJ2-1
CASSLANVGSSYNEQFF
TGCGCCAGCAGCTTGGCCAACGTCGGGAGCTCCTACAATGAGCAGTTCTTC
>-|TRBV7-9|few|TRBJ2-1
CARGTSDNEQFF
TGTGCCAGGGGGACCTCCGACAATGAGCAGTTCTTC
>-|TRBV11-2|few|TRBJ2-3
CASSLRPAGDTDTQYF
TGTGCCAGCAGCTTAAGGCCAGCAGGGGACACAGATACGCAGTATTTT
>-|TRBV5-5|-|TRBJ2-5
CASSLWGTGETQYF
TGTGCCAGCAGCTTGTGGGGAACCGGGGAGACCCAGTACTTC
>-|TRBV29-1|many|TRBJ1-1
CSVAGGRDTEAFF
TGCAGCGTTGCGGGCGGGCGAGACACTGAAGCTTTCTTT
>TRBD1|TRBV9|few|TRBJ2-7
CASSVRTGGDYEQYF
TGTGCCAGCAGCGTTCGGACAGGGGGCGACTACGAGCAGTACTTC
>-|TRBV12-3/TRBV12-4|many|TRBJ2-5
CASSLDSGVKTQYF
TGTGCCAGCAGTTTAGACTCCGGCGTCAAGACCCAGTACTTC
>-|TRBV20-1|-|TRBJ1-1
CSARVWGAGTEAFF
TGCAGTGCTAGAGTGTGGGGGGCGGGCACTGAAGCTTTCTTT
>TRBD2|TRBV29-1|many|TRBJ2-4
CSVDGWGGDAVKNIQYF
TGCAGCGTCGACGGCTGGGGGGGGGACGCAGTCAAAAACATTCAGTACTTC
>-|TRBV9|few|TRBJ2-7
CASSPPRELQYF
TGTGCCAGCAGCCCCCCGAGGGAGCTGCAGTACTTC
>TRBD2|TRBV5-1|-|TRBJ2-1
CASSLLSGKGSNGQFF
TGCGCCAGCAGCCTATTAAGCGGGAAAGGGTCCAATGGGCAGTTCTTC
>TRBD1|TRBV7-9|-|TRBJ2-5
CASSSPPGDRIFQETQYF
TGTGCCAGCAGCTCCCCTCCAGGGGACAGGATTTTCCAAGAGACCCAGTACTTC
>-|TRBV12-3/TRBV12-4|few|TRBJ2-5
CASSPLGWGTQYF
TGTGCCAGCAGTCCGTTAGGATGGGGGACCCAGTACTTC
>TRBD2|TRBV20-1|few|TRBJ2-1
CSATSGETTYNEQFF
TGCAGTGCAACCAGCGGGGAGACCACGTACAATGAGCAGTTCTTC
>TRBD2|TRBV6-1|few|TRBJ2-1
CASSRLAGNNEQFF
TGTGCCAGCAGTAGACTAGCGGGGAACAATGAGCAGTTCTTC
>-|TRBV7-2|-|TRBJ2-7
CASSLGSGGGFGLVKFYEQYF
TGTGCCAGCAGCTTAGGATCGGGAGGGGGCTTCGGACTAGTGAAGTTCTACGAGCAGTACTTC
>-|TRBV5-1|few|TRBJ2-3
CASSVPGDTRDTQYF
TGCGCCAGCAGCGTACCCGGGGACACTCGAGATACGCAGTATTTT
>-|TRBV29-1|few|TRBJ1-1
CSVRKQGRTEAFF
TGCAGCGTGCGTAAACAGGGTAGAACTGAAGCTTTCTTT
>TRBD1|TRBV10-1|-|TRBJ1-1
CASSGQGLSTEAFF
TGCGCCAGCAGTGGACAGGGCTTGAGCACTGAAGCTTTCTTT